The 29 T cell receptor beta chains below were found in one sample sequenced in a study of blood T cell repertoires in COVID-19. Clones were sequenced by immunoSEQ multiplex PCR, and TCRdb holds only the in-frame ones, with some missing. Seen here are some 150,000 clones, approximately 80% observed once, and the top ten hold 1.5% to 2%. The sequenced sample consisted of PBMCs or T cells enriched from blood (not recorded which). These receptor sequences come from a woman between 18 and 29 years old who had been exposed to COVID-19.

The chain recombines TRBV7-7 with TRBJ2-1; D gene ambiguous. Germline loops: CDR1 SSHAT, CDR2 FNYEAQ (reference sequence). CDR3 size: 15 residues. Between the trimmed V and J ends, which lost 11 bases and 9 bases, there was a span of 26 bases. The chain's CDR3 is CASSSADPNGGEQFF. The CDR3, as DNA: TGTGCCTCCTCCTCGGCCGACCCAAACGGCGGTGAGCAGTTCTTC.

The CDR3 sequence: CSVEIEAPRQEKLFF. CDR3 sequence (DNA): TGCAGCGTTGAAATTGAAGCTCCTAGGCAGGAAAAACTGTTTTTT. V and J are TRBV29-1 and TRBJ1-4; no firm D call. CDR1 SQVTM and CDR2 ANQGSEA come from the germline V gene. CDR3 size: 15 residues. V was clipped by 2 bases and J by 8 bases, with 18 bases between them.

The V and J genes are TRBV5-1 and TRBJ2-1; TRBD2 aligns across 9 bases. Germline-derived CDR1 and CDR2 are SGHRS and YFSETQ. J gave up 8 bases and V 4 bases, and 10 bases lay outside the gene matches. This CDR3 has 15 residues. CDR3 sequence reads: CASSHSGSFADEQFF. Here the CDR3 DNA reads TGCGCCAGCAGCCATAGCGGGAGCTTTGCCGATGAGCAGTTCTTC.

This clone was observed a handful of times. This chain joins TRBV5-6 and TRBJ2-7; 8 bases agree with TRBD1. Germline CDR1 and CDR2: SGHDT and YYEEEE. Trimming at V came to 6 bases and at J to 5 bases, leaving 7 bases not matched to a gene. The CDR3 is made up of 13 amino acids. CDR3 in amino acids: CASKRQGRNEQYF. The CDR3 DNA reads TGTGCCAGCAAACGACAGGGGCGGAACGAGCAGTACTTC.

The chain is built from TRBV11-3 and TRBJ2-7; 7 positions agree with TRBD1. Trimming removed 5 bases from V and 2 bases from J; junction bases left unmatched: 6. Germline V gene lookup returns CDR1 SGHNT and CDR2 YENEEA. The length of the CDR3 is 14 residues. The CDR3 is CASSRWDRPYEQYF. CDR3 DNA sequence: TGTGCCAGCAGCCGTTGGGACAGACCCTACGAGCAGTACTTC.

CDR3 in amino acids: CAWSEQGAGYGYTF. The CDR3 nucleotides read TGTGCCTGGAGTGAACAGGGGGCCGGCTATGGCTACACCTTC. This chain joins TRBV30 and TRBJ1-2; 9 nucleotides line up with TRBD1. The V gene's germline CDR1 is GTSNPN and CDR2 SVGIG (reference sequence). The CDR3 contains 14 residues. With 1 base clipped from V and 4 bases from J, the junction kept 4 bases outside the gene matches.

The chain links TRBV29-1 to TRBJ2-7; 7 nucleotides agree with TRBD2. Germline loops: CDR1 SQVTM, CDR2 ANQGSEA. This CDR3 is built from 12 residues. J lost 3 bases, V lost 8 bases, and 7 bases had no gene match. The CDR3 region is CSTKGGSYEQYF. CDR3 coding DNA: TGCAGCACCAAGGGAGGGAGCTACGAGCAGTACTTC.

The chain carries TRBV28 and TRBJ1-2; TRBD1 agrees at 11 bases. In germline, CDR1 is MDHEN, CDR2 SYDVKM. The CDR3 contains 17 residues. J gave up 3 bases and V 5 bases, and 11 bases lay outside the gene matches. The CDR3 DNA is TGTGCCAGCAGTGGTGGGACAGGGGGACATCCTTACTATGGCTACACCTTC. It codes for CASSGGTGGHPYYGYTF.

This sequence joins TRBV29-1 and TRBJ2-1; unclear D gene. The CDR3 is made up of 13 amino acids. Trimming pared 3 bases from V and 5 bases from J, leaving 11 bases between. Germline CDR1 SQVTM, CDR2 ANQGSEA. The CDR3 bases are TGCAGCGTTGAGAAGACTCTTGACAATGAGCAGTTCTTC. As protein: CSVEKTLDNEQFF.

J is TRBJ2-5 and V is TRBV3-1 (or the pseudogene TRBV3-2); D perhaps matches TRBD2 (6 bases). V dropped 3 bases and J dropped 6 bases, with 14 bases sitting between them. The CDR3 runs 14 residues. Germline V gene data show CDR1 as LGHDT and CDR2 as YNNKEL (reference sequence). The CDR3 is CASSHGPGGKTQYF. The CDR3 coding sequence is TGTGCCAGCAGCCACGGACCCGGCGGGAAGACCCAGTACTTC.

This clone was seen once. The chain carries TRBV6-2 or TRBV6-3 and TRBJ2-7; the match to TRBD2 covers 10 bases. The V segment lost 4 bases and the J segment 6 bases; nucleotides outside the gene matches: 12. This CDR3 spans 16 amino acids. The V gene's germline CDR1 is MNHEY and CDR2 SVGEGT. CDR3 amino acids: CASSSAPLAGRGEQYF. The CDR3 DNA follows: TGTGCCAGCAGTTCAGCCCCACTAGCGGGAAGGGGCGAGCAGTACTTC.

The V and J genes are TRBV7-3 and TRBJ2-2; unclear D gene. This CDR3 comprises 16 residues. The germline gives CDR1 SGHTA, CDR2 FQGTGA. The V gene lost 5 bases and the J gene lost 6 bases, with 19 bases spanning the gap. The DNA of the CDR3 is TGTGCCAGCAGCGAAGGCATTGGGCCTCTATCCGGGGAGCTGTTTTTT. It encodes CASSEGIGPLSGELFF.

J is TRBJ1-1 and V is TRBV19; no clear D. Trimming cost V 1 base and J 1 base, with 10 bases left between them. The germline V gene has CDR1 LNHDA and CDR2 SQIVND (reference sequence). The CDR3 runs to 15 residues. For the CDR3, the DNA is TGTGCCAGTAGTATAGGGGCGTACACGAACACTGAAGCTTTCTTT. It codes for CASSIGAYTNTEAFF.

This chain uses TRBV7-9 with TRBJ1-2, with TRBD1 matching over 7 bases. The CDR3 is 12 amino acids. V lost 0 bases to trimming and J lost 11 bases; unmatched junction nucleotides: 3. CDR1 and CDR2 from the germline V gene are SEHNR and FQNEAQ (reference sequence). The CDR3 sequence: CASSLADRRYTF. DNA for the CDR3: TGTGCCAGCAGCTTAGCGGACAGGAGATACACCTTC.

The chain links TRBV5-8 to TRBJ2-7; tentatively, D is TRBD2 (5 bases). This CDR3 region has 13 residues. Germline V gene data show CDR1 as SGHTS and CDR2 as YDEGEE. V dropped 4 bases and J dropped 4 bases, with 12 bases sitting between them. Here the CDR3 reads CASSPGRTYEQYF. The CDR3 DNA reads TGTGCCAGCAGCCCCGGACGGACTTACGAGCAGTACTTC.

The genes are TRBV25-1 and TRBJ1-2, with no clear D. The V gene lost 3 bases and the J gene lost 8 bases, with 16 bases spanning the gap. Germline V lookup: CDR1 MGHDK, CDR2 SYGVNS. The CDR3 loop spans 14 amino acids. The CDR3 bases are TGTGCCAGCAGTGAGAATGGCCCTCCGCTGGGCTACACCTTC. Translating gives CASSENGPPLGYTF.

The chain links TRBV7-9 to TRBJ2-3; TRBD2 might be the D (5 bases). Looked up from germline, CDR1 is SEHNR and CDR2 is FQNEAQ (reference sequence). This CDR3 comprises 15 residues. Trimming removed 1 base at V and 4 bases at J, with 12 bases between. The CDR3 loop is CASSLGSTRSDTQYF. The CDR3 bases are TGTGCCAGCAGCTTAGGGTCTACTAGGTCAGATACGCAGTATTTT.

This chain connects TRBV7-2 to TRBJ2-3; 10 nucleotides align to TRBD2. V lost 4 bases, J lost 2 bases, and 6 bases stayed unmatched. Looked up from germline, CDR1 is SGHTA and CDR2 is FQGNSA. The length of the CDR3 is 16 residues. The CDR3 DNA reads as TGTGCCAGCAGCTCCTCTAGCGGGAGACACACAGATACGCAGTATTTT. It is translated as CASSSSSGRHTDTQYF.

The rearrangement links TRBV27 to TRBJ2-7; D call uncertain. Trimming cost V 5 bases and J 0 bases, with 8 bases left between them. There are 13 residues in the CDR3. Germline CDR1 is MNHEY and CDR2 is SMNVEV (reference sequence). DNA for the CDR3: TGTGCCAGCAGTCCCCTAAGCTCCTACGAGCAGTACTTC. Protein product: CASSPLSSYEQYF.

This chain joins TRBV27 and TRBJ1-4; D is ambiguous. Germline-derived CDR1 and CDR2 are MNHEY and SMNVEV (reference sequence). This CDR3 is 14 amino acids long. V was trimmed by 0 bases and J by 5 bases, leaving 7 bases between them. For the CDR3, the DNA is TGTGCCAGCAGTTTATCTCTGTTCAATGAAAAACTGTTTTTT. Translation: CASSLSLFNEKLFF.

The chain employs TRBV12-3 or TRBV12-4 and TRBJ1-1; 8 bases are shared with TRBD1. This CDR3 is built from 13 residues. J was trimmed by 3 bases and V by 6 bases; bases with no gene match: 3. The chain's CDR3 is CASRSRGHTEAFF. CDR3 in DNA: TGTGCCAGCAGATCCAGGGGGCACACTGAAGCTTTCTTT.

This sequence joins TRBV5-4 and TRBJ2-2; D is possibly TRBD1 (6 bases). The CDR3 consists of 18 residues. With 4 bases removed from V and 4 bases from J, the gap between germline ends came to 23 bases. Germline CDR1 and CDR2: SGHNT and YYREEE (reference sequence). The CDR3 region has the DNA TGTGCCAGCAGCCGCGAGGAGTATGGGGGCTTGGGCACCGGGGAGCTGTTTTTT. This translates into CASSREEYGGLGTGELFF.

V usage is TRBV29-1 and J usage is TRBJ1-1; D remains unclear. The CDR3 runs to 14 residues. The V end was cut by 4 bases, the J end by 3 bases, with 15 bases between. Germline V gives CDR1 SQVTM, CDR2 ANQGSEA. CDR3 sequence (DNA): TGCAGCGTTGTGGGCCTACGGAGGGACACTGAAGCTTTCTTT. As protein: CSVVGLRRDTEAFF. Using reference TRBV29-1 and TRBJ1-1 for the parts outside the CDR3, the full variable domain is SAVISQKPSRDICQRGTSLTIQCQVDSQVTMMFWYRQQPGQSLTLIATANQGSEATYESGFVIDKFPISRPNLTFSTLTVSNMSPEDSSIYLCSVVGLRRDTEAFFGQGTRLTVV.

V and J are TRBV4-1 and TRBJ2-4; TRBD2 matches at 8 bases. With 5 bases clipped from V and 5 bases from J, the junction kept 5 bases outside the gene matches. This CDR3 has 14 residues. Germline-derived CDR1 and CDR2 are MGHRA and YSYEKL. The chain's CDR3 is CASSKPGLENIQYF. Written as DNA, the CDR3 is TGCGCCAGCAGCAAACCGGGACTAGAAAACATTCAGTACTTC.

The chain has TRBV15 and TRBJ1-1; D is undetermined. Trimming removed 0 bases at V and 10 bases at J, with 12 bases between. Germline CDR1 LNHNV, CDR2 YYDKDF (reference sequence). This CDR3 has 13 residues. The DNA of the CDR3 is TGTGCCACCAGCAGAGATCTTGCACGGGGAGCTTTCTTT. This encodes CATSRDLARGAFF.

The J gene is TRBJ1-2, the V gene TRBV9, with D unresolved. CDR1 and CDR2 (germline): SGDLS, YYNGEE. The CDR3 has 15 amino acids. V was cut by 0 bases and J by 2 bases, with 11 bases left in between. Here the CDR3 DNA reads TGTGCCAGCAGCGTAGCTGGGCAGCAGAACTATGGCTACACCTTC. Amino acid sequence: CASSVAGQQNYGYTF.

The rearrangement links TRBV7-3 to TRBJ1-2; 8 positions match TRBD1. With 5 bases clipped from V and 4 bases from J, the junction kept 21 bases outside the gene matches. CDR1 and CDR2 (germline): SGHTA, FQGTGA. The CDR3 has 19 amino acids. The chain's CDR3 is CASSTYPGTGFVRGYGYTF. The CDR3 DNA sequence: TGTGCCAGCAGCACATATCCCGGGACAGGCTTCGTTCGGGGCTATGGCTACACCTTC.

The V and J genes are TRBV24-1 and TRBJ2-5; tentative D call: TRBD1 (6 bases). Trimming cost V 2 bases and J 8 bases, with 11 bases left between them. The CDR3 extends over 13 amino acids. CDR1 and CDR2 from the germline V gene are KGHDR and SFDVKD. The CDR3 is CATSDSDRTTQYF. CDR3 DNA sequence: TGTGCCACCAGTGATTCGGACAGAACAACCCAGTACTTC.

The J gene is TRBJ2-7, the V gene TRBV6-2 or TRBV6-3; 9 nucleotides match TRBD1. This CDR3 has 14 residues. Germline V CDR1 and CDR2: MNHEY, SVGEGT. After removal of 4 bases from V and 2 bases from J, the junction contained 3 bases not matched to a gene. This CDR3 is CASSWGQGTYEQYF. The DNA of the CDR3 is TGTGCCAGCAGTTGGGGACAGGGAACCTACGAGCAGTACTTC.